The following is a TCR beta chain sequence with its context. As yet, its antigen is unknown. CDR1 is DFQATT and CDR2 is SNEGSKA in the germline V gene (reference sequence). The CDR3 runs to 13 residues. This sample stems from a study of blood T cells in healthy people across ages. For the study at large: Per every two T cells, about one barcoded beta molecule was captured by template switching.

It was with a sample-barcoded 5' primer and a J-beta primer mix that a second PCR of roughly 7 to 12 cycles was run. Each cDNA molecule was tagged by a template-switch adaptor with 12 random nucleotides. Using its own MiXCR run on the 5' RACE reads, TCRdb lists one record per CDR3 protein. Among hundreds of thousands of distinct CDR3 sequences listed, around a fifth were seen once. Notes on the study in general: Observed TCR beta diversity per million T cells went down as age went up. This fall followed a roughly linear course with age.

The receptor comes from a man between 65 and 80 years old in good health. The sequenced sample consisted of blood. The V call is TRBV20-1, the J call TRBJ2-5; D unresolved. The tail of the sequence fits TRBJ2-1 better, so the J call may be wrong. The CDR3, as DNA: TGCAGTGCTAGAGATAGACCGTACAATGAGCAGTTCTTC. Protein: CSARDRPYNEQFF.